Following are 13 T cell receptor beta chains from one sample sequenced in a study of CD8+ T cells in alopecia areata (dated by TCRdb to about 2018). Receptors were amplified or captured by the immunoSEQ multiplex PCR assay. To provide template for TCR sequencing, every sample had RNA extracted and reverse transcribed into cDNA. Not all clones reach the TCRdb copy of this immuneACCESS table, which keeps in-frame sequences only. Checked studies attribute under half of the gap to unresolved V genes and leave the rest unexplained. Present in this sample are 90,000 to 100,000 clones, roughly two fifths of which were seen just once. Roughly 1.3% of the sample rests with the top ten. The sample taken for sequencing was CD4+ T cells sorted from blood. These receptors came from a human donor with alopecia areata.

The rearrangement links TRBV5-1 to TRBJ2-2; 7 nucleotides align to TRBD1. Germline CDR1 is SGHRS and CDR2 is YFSETQ. Trimming took 4 bases from V and 1 from J; bases not matched to a gene: 4. The CDR3 is made up of 15 amino acids. The CDR3 sequence is CASSPGTVNTGELFF. The CDR3 DNA is TGCGCCAGCAGCCCAGGGACAGTGAACACCGGGGAGCTGTTTTTT.

The chain recombines TRBV30 with TRBJ2-7, with a possible D match to TRBD2 (6 bases). The germline CDR1 and CDR2 sequences are GTSNPN and SVGIG (reference sequence). The V end lost 2 bases, the J end lost 6 bases, and 14 bases lay between the germline ends. This CDR3 has 13 residues. The CDR3 loop reads CAWSLGGWPEQYF. The DNA for the CDR3 is TGTGCCTGGAGTCTGGGGGGATGGCCCGAGCAGTACTTC.

The genes are TRBV2 and TRBJ2-1; no clear D. V was clipped by 1 base and J by 4 bases, with 11 bases between them. This CDR3 has 15 residues. CDR1 is SNHLY, CDR2 FYNNEI, per germline. CDR3 in amino acids: CASSEVVVAYNEQFF. In nucleotides, the CDR3 is TGTGCCAGCAGTGAAGTAGTGGTAGCATACAATGAGCAGTTCTTC. The full variable domain, in which reference TRBV2 and TRBJ2-1 provide the parts outside the CDR3, is EPEVTQTPSHQVTQMGQEVILRCVPISNHLYFYWYRQILGQKVEFLVSFYNNEISEKSEIFDDQFSVERPDGSNFTLKIRSTKLEDSAMYFCASSEVVVAYNEQFFGPGTRLTVL.

Only one count was recorded for this clone. The CDR3 region is CASSLFSGEYNEQFF. The CDR3 DNA reads as TGTGCCAGCAGCTTGTTTAGCGGGGAGTACAATGAGCAGTTCTTC. This chain connects TRBV5-6 to TRBJ2-1; 8 nucleotides line up with TRBD2. Germline V gene sequence: CDR1 SGHDT, CDR2 YYEEEE. J gave up 4 bases and V 1 base, and 4 bases lay outside the gene matches. This CDR3 has 15 amino acids.

The chain recombines TRBV5-1 with TRBJ1-1; D uncertain. CDR3 length equals 13 residues. The germline V and J ends were trimmed by 3 bases and 6 bases, with 12 bases remaining between them. Germline V lookup: CDR1 SGHRS, CDR2 YFSETQ. The CDR3 sequence is CASSSDVGAEAFF. The CDR3 region has the DNA TGCGCCAGCAGCTCGGATGTCGGGGCTGAAGCTTTCTTT.

This clone has more than one count but fewer than ten. The rearrangement uses TRBV27 and TRBJ1-2; D is perhaps TRBD1 (5 bases). V was cut by 8 bases and J by 8 bases, with 18 bases left in between. The germline gives CDR1 MNHEY, CDR2 SMNVEV (reference sequence). The CDR3 loop spans 13 amino acids. CDR3 in amino acids: CASLGTGLGGYTF. The CDR3 DNA reads TGTGCCAGCCTTGGGACGGGCCTCGGCGGCTACACCTTC.

This clone was picked up many times. CDR3 region: CASSSPYRGIRNTIYF. The CDR3 bases are TGTGCCAGCAGTTCCCCCTACAGGGGCATCCGAAACACCATATATTTT. V and J are TRBV28 and TRBJ1-3; 7 nucleotides line up with TRBD1. There are 16 residues in the CDR3. With 4 bases clipped from V and 5 bases from J, the junction kept 11 bases outside the gene matches. Germline V gives CDR1 MDHEN, CDR2 SYDVKM.

The chain employs TRBV14 and TRBJ2-1; 11 bases line up with TRBD2. This CDR3 comprises 17 residues. Trimming removed 1 base from V and 6 bases from J; junction bases left unmatched: 8. Germline V gene sequence: CDR1 SGHDN, CDR2 FVKESK. The CDR3 loop is CASSQGALAGGLNEQFF. DNA for the CDR3: TGTGCCAGCAGCCAAGGAGCCCTAGCGGGAGGACTCAATGAGCAGTTCTTC.

J is TRBJ2-3 and V is TRBV30, with 8 bases that match TRBD1. The V segment lost 1 base and the J segment 1 base; nucleotides outside the gene matches: 7. CDR1 and CDR2 (germline): GTSNPN, SVGIG (reference sequence). The CDR3 runs to 16 residues. As DNA, the CDR3 is TGTGCCTGGAGTGCAGGACAGGGCCCTGGCACAGATACGCAGTATTTT. It is translated as CAWSAGQGPGTDTQYF.

A few counts support this clone. V usage is TRBV29-1 and J usage is TRBJ1-1; 7 bases align to TRBD1. After removal of 4 bases from V and 2 bases from J, the junction contained 16 bases not matched to a gene. The CDR3 contains 17 residues. The germline V gene has CDR1 SQVTM and CDR2 ANQGSEA. The CDR3 region is CSVGGGALIGLNTEAFF. In DNA form, the CDR3 reads TGCAGCGTTGGAGGGGGCGCATTAATAGGGTTAAACACTGAAGCTTTCTTT.

This clone was detected a few times. The V and J genes are TRBV28 and TRBJ1-5; D gene ambiguous. The germline V gene encodes CDR1 MDHEN and CDR2 SYDVKM. The CDR3 totals 16 residues. Deletions cut 6 bases from V and 1 base from J, with 16 bases between. In nucleotides, the CDR3 is TGTGCCAGCAGGCCCGAGAGCGGGAGGAGCAATCAGCCCCAGCATTTT. This translates into CASRPESGRSNQPQHF.

The gene calls are TRBV30 and TRBJ1-5; maybe TRBD1 (5 bases). V was trimmed by 0 bases and J by 6 bases, leaving 12 bases between them. The CDR3 contains 14 residues. Germline V gives CDR1 GTSNPN, CDR2 SVGIG (reference sequence). This CDR3 reads CAWSVQNGGQPQHF. The CDR3 bases are TGTGCCTGGAGTGTACAGAATGGGGGTCAGCCCCAGCATTTT. Supplemented by reference TRBV30 and TRBJ1-5, the full variable domain reads SQTIHQWPATLVQPVGSPLSLECTVEGTSNPNLYWYRQAAGRGLQLLFYSVGIGQISSEVPQNLSASRPQDRQFILSSKKLLLSDSGFYLCAWSVQNGGQPQHFGDGTRLSIL.

This chain links TRBV30 with TRBJ2-1; 10 bases are shared with TRBD2. The CDR3 totals 15 residues. From germline, CDR1 is GTSNPN and CDR2 SVGIG (reference sequence). V shed 4 bases, J shed 3 bases, and the junction held 6 bases outside the gene matches. The CDR3 spells CAWNTGTSVYNEQFF. The CDR3 DNA sequence: TGTGCCTGGAACACCGGGACTAGCGTCTACAATGAGCAGTTCTTC.